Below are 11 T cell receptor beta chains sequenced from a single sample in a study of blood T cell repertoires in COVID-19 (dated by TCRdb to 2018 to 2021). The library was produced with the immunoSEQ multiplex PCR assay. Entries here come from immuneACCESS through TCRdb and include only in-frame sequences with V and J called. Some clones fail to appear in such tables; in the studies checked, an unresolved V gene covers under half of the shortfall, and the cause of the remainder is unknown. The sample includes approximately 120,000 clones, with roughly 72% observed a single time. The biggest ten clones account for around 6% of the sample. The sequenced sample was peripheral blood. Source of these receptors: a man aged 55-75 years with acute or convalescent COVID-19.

The CDR3 sequence is CASRGDRSEAFF. CDR3 in DNA: TGTGCCAGCAGAGGGGACAGAAGTGAAGCTTTCTTT. This rearrangement joins TRBV6-5 to TRBJ1-1; 7 bases map to TRBD1. Per the germline V gene, CDR1 is MNHEY and CDR2 is SVGAGI. The CDR3 length is 12 residues. Losses at the gene ends were 6 bases for V and 7 bases for J; bases not matched to a gene: 5.

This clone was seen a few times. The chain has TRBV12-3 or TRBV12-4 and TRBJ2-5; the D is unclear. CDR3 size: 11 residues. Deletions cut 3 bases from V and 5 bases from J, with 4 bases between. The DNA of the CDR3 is TGTGCCAGCAGTTTCTCGGAGACCCAGTACTTC. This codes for CASSFSETQYF.

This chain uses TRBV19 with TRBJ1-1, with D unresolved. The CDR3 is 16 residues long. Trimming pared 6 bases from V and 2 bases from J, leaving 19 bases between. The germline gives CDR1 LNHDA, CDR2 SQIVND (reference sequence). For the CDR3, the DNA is TGTGCCAGTAGCCATTCAGGTCGTCAGAGAAACACTGAAGCTTTCTTT. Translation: CASSHSGRQRNTEAFF.

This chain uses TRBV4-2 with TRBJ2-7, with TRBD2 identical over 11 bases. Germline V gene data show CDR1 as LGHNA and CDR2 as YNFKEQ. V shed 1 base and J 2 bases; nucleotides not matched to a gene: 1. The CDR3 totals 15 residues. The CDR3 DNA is TGTGCCAGCAGCCAAGCTAGCGGGGGGACCTACGAGCAGTACTTC. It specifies CASSQASGGTYEQYF.

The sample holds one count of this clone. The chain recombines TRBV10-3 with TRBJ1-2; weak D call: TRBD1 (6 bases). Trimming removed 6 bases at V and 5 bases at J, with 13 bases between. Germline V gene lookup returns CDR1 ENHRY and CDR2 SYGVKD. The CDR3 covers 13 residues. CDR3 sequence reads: CAISGGPLYGYTF. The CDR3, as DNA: TGTGCCATCAGCGGGGGGCCTCTGTATGGCTACACCTTC.

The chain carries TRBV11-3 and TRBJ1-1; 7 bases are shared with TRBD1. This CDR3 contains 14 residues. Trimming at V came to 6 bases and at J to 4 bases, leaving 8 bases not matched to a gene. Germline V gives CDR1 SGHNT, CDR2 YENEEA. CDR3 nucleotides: TGTGCCAGCAGAAATGGAGGGGGCCCCACTGAAGCTTTCTTT. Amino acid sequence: CASRNGGGPTEAFF.

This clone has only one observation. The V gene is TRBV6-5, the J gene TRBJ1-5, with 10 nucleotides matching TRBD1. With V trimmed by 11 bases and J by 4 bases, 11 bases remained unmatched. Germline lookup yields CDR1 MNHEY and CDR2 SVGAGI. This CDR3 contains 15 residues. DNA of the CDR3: TGTGCCGGAAGGTCCGGGACAGGGGAGAATCAGCCCCAGCATTTT. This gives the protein CAGRSGTGENQPQHF.

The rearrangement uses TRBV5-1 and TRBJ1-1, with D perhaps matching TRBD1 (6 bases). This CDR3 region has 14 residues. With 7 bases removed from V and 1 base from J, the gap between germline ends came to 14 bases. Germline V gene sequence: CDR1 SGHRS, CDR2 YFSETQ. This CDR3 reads CASGAGTTNTEAFF. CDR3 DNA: TGCGCCAGCGGTGCCGGGACAACGAACACTGAAGCTTTCTTT.

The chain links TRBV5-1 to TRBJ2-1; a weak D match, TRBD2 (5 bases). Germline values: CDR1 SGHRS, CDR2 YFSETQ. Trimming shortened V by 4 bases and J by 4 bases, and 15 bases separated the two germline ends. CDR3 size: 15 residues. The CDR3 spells CASSPSGATYNEQFF. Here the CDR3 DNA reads TGCGCCAGCAGCCCGAGCGGCGCTACATACAATGAGCAGTTCTTC.

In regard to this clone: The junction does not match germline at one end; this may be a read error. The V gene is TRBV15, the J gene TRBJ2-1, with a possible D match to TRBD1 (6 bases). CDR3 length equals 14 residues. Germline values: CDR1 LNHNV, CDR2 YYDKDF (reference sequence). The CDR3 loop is CATSLKGRDNEQFF. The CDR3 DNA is TGTGCCACCAGCTTAAAAGGAAGGGACAATGAGCAATTCTTC.

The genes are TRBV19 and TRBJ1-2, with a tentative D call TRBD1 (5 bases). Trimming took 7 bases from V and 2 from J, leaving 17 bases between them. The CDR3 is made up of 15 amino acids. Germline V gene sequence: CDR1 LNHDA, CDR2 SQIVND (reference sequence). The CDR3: CASIRFGGVNYGYTF. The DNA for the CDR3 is TGTGCCAGTATTCGATTTGGAGGGGTGAACTATGGCTACACCTTC.